The T cell receptor beta chain under discussion was sequenced for a study of blood T cell repertoires in COVID-19. About the study: Spain, Italy and the United States supplied samples that represented acute and convalescent COVID-19. From T cells, B-cell-depleted T cells, or PBMCs came the material, which was cDNA or gDNA.

Per the germline V gene, CDR1 is SGHRS and CDR2 is YFSETQ. V lost 0 bases and J 4 bases, leaving 17 bases between the germline ends. The CDR3 runs to 16 residues. Original processing methods: Amplification of reference gene primers provided the estimated nucleated cell counts. Assay used: immunoSEQ multiplex PCR; TCRdb lists only in-frame clones, some missing. D and trimming were read from the DNA, whereas the V and J calls and clone size are those reported in that table. The table records around 200,000 clones, about nine tenths of them present only once. This clone was picked up one time. V and J are TRBV5-1 and TRBJ2-7; D perhaps matches TRBD2 (5 bases). The source is a man aged 50-59 years with acute or convalescent COVID-19. The specimen sequenced was peripheral blood. CDR3 in amino acids: CASSLDGRQNGYEQYF. Written as DNA, the CDR3 is TGCGCCAGCAGCTTGGATGGGAGACAAAACGGTTACGAGCAGTACTTC.